Shown below are 28 T cell receptor beta chains from a single sample sequenced in a study of blood T cell repertoires in COVID-19. Some clones are missing from TCRdb's copy, which holds only in-frame ones; the method was immunoSEQ multiplex PCR. The table records roughly 380,000 clones, roughly 86% of them present only once. Sequenced input: PBMCs or T cells enriched from blood (not recorded which). Every receptor here comes from a woman aged 25 to 39 who had been exposed to COVID-19.

This clone was seen just once. V usage is TRBV3-1 (or the pseudogene TRBV3-2) and J usage is TRBJ1-5, with 11 bases identical to TRBD1. The germline CDR1 and CDR2 sequences are LGHDT and YNNKEL (reference sequence). Trimming took 3 bases from V and 6 from J; bases not matched to a gene: 7. The CDR3 contains 16 residues. CDR3 in amino acids: CASSQSGTGGSQPQHF. CDR3 DNA: TGTGCCAGCAGCCAGTCCGGGACAGGGGGGAGTCAGCCCCAGCATTTT.

A single count supports this clone. The chain employs TRBV2 and TRBJ2-1, with 8 bases fitting TRBD1. Germline V gene lookup returns CDR1 SNHLY and CDR2 FYNNEI. The CDR3 spans 16 residues. V gave up 4 bases and J gave up 0 bases; unmatched junction bases: 5. In nucleotides, the CDR3 is TGTGCCAGCAGTGGGGGGGACAGGAGCTCCTACAATGAGCAGTTCTTC. Encoded protein: CASSGGDRSSYNEQFF.

The rearrangement joins TRBV10-1 to TRBJ1-2, with unresolved D. This CDR3 has 14 residues. CDR1 and CDR2 from the germline V gene are WNHNN and SYGVQD (reference sequence). The germline V and J ends were trimmed by 6 bases and 8 bases, with 19 bases remaining between them. CDR3 sequence (DNA): TGCGCCAGCAGCGAGACACCCTCTGGTTGGGGCTACACCTTC. It encodes CASSETPSGWGYTF.

The gene calls are TRBV5-4 and TRBJ2-5; possibly TRBD2 for D (7 bases). From germline, CDR1 is SGHNT and CDR2 YYREEE (reference sequence). This CDR3 is 18 amino acids long. The V end was cut by 4 bases, the J end by 4 bases, with 26 bases between. In DNA form, the CDR3 reads TGTGCCAGCAGCCATTTAAGCGGTTACGGGGGGCTGCGAGAGACCCAGTACTTC. Protein: CASSHLSGYGGLRETQYF.

The J gene is TRBJ1-1, the V gene TRBV6-5, with D possibly TRBD1 on 6 matching bases. The CDR3 covers 15 residues. The germline V gene has CDR1 MNHEY and CDR2 SVGAGI. The V end lost 7 bases, the J end lost 1 base, and 16 bases lay between the germline ends. This CDR3 reads CASNPRQAPNTEAFF. For the CDR3, the DNA is TGTGCCAGCAATCCCCGACAGGCTCCGAACACTGAAGCTTTCTTT.

The chain combines TRBV7-3 with TRBJ1-1; 11 bases map to TRBD1. The CDR3 contains 14 residues. V lost 6 bases, J lost 3 bases, and 3 bases stayed unmatched. Germline V gives CDR1 SGHTA, CDR2 FQGTGA. CDR3 DNA: TGTGCCAGCAGACCGGGACAGGGGGACACTGAAGCTTTCTTT. As protein: CASRPGQGDTEAFF.

This chain uses TRBV4-1 with TRBJ2-7; tentative D call: TRBD2 (5 bases). There are 14 residues in the CDR3. Germline CDR1 MGHRA, CDR2 YSYEKL. V shed 3 bases and J shed 3 bases, with 12 bases lying between them. CDR3 sequence reads: CASSQEQGSYEQYF. The CDR3 DNA is TGCGCCAGCAGCCAGGAACAAGGGAGCTACGAGCAGTACTTC.

To note about this clone: Other DNA sequences in the sample encode the same CDR3. This chain uses TRBV6-5 with TRBJ1-3; D call uncertain. From germline, CDR1 is MNHEY and CDR2 SVGAGI. CDR3 size: 15 residues. Trimming removed 0 bases from V and 0 bases from J, with 6 bases in between. CDR3 sequence: CASSYSRLSGNTIYF. The CDR3 DNA sequence: TGTGCCAGCAGTTACTCGCGTCTCTCTGGAAACACCATATATTTT.

The chain has TRBV14 and TRBJ2-5; maybe TRBD1 (7 bases). Trimming shortened V by 5 bases and J by 5 bases, and 24 bases separated the two germline ends. The CDR3 covers 17 residues. Germline assignment: CDR1 SGHDN and CDR2 FVKESK. CDR3 loop: CASSRLRGDPQRETQYF. CDR3 in DNA: TGTGCCAGCAGCAGGCTCAGGGGGGACCCCCAGCGGGAGACCCAGTACTTC.

This clone was seen a handful of times. Other DNA sequences in this sample translate to the same CDR3. The chain uses TRBV18 and TRBJ1-5; D not resolved. Germline-derived CDR1 and CDR2 are KGHSH and LQKENI. This CDR3 contains 13 residues. V was cut by 2 bases and J by 4 bases, with 6 bases left in between. The CDR3 protein is CASSPGGNQPQHF. The CDR3, as DNA: TGTGCCAGCTCACCAGGCGGTAATCAGCCCCAGCATTTT.

The V and J genes are TRBV7-3 and TRBJ2-1, with TRBD2 matching over 9 bases. The junction had 16 bases not matched to a gene; V was cut back by 5 bases and J by 2 bases. Germline CDR1 reads SGHTA; CDR2 reads FQGTGA. This CDR3 contains 19 residues. Here the CDR3 DNA reads TGTGCCAGCAGCCAACCGACTAGCGGACAAGCCAAAGCCTACAATGAGCAGTTCTTC. Translation gives CASSQPTSGQAKAYNEQFF.

This rearrangement joins TRBV28 to TRBJ1-2, with a possible D match to TRBD1 (6 bases). Deletions cut 6 bases from V and 2 bases from J, with 22 bases between. Germline CDR1 is MDHEN and CDR2 is SYDVKM. This CDR3 has 17 amino acids. The CDR3 region has the DNA TGTGCCAGCAGCATACAGACACCGGGACACGGGAACTATGGCTACACCTTC. It is translated as CASSIQTPGHGNYGYTF.

The sample holds a few counts of this clone. V and J are TRBV6-5 and TRBJ2-2; D is unclear. This CDR3 has 15 amino acids. Trimming pared 0 bases from V and 1 base from J, leaving 6 bases between. In germline, CDR1 is MNHEY, CDR2 SVGAGI. The CDR3: CASSYSFGNTGELFF. The DNA of the CDR3 is TGTGCCAGCAGTTACTCTTTCGGGAACACCGGGGAGCTGTTTTTT.

Concerning this clone: In the same sample, other DNA sequences code for this CDR3. V gene TRBV27 combines with J gene TRBJ1-5, with 7 bases fitting TRBD1. V trimming: 2 bases; J trimming: 0 bases; junction bases outside the gene matches: 1. The germline V gene encodes CDR1 MNHEY and CDR2 SMNVEV (reference sequence). This CDR3 region has 15 residues. The CDR3 reads CASSLTGDSNQPQHF. The CDR3 DNA sequence: TGTGCCAGCAGTTTAACAGGGGATAGCAATCAGCCCCAGCATTTT.

In regard to this clone: The same CDR3 also results from other DNA sequences found in this sample. The V gene is TRBV6-5, the J gene TRBJ1-5, with 9 positions matching TRBD1. This CDR3 is 15 amino acids long. The ends lost 6 bases at V and 0 bases at J; junction bases unmatched: 3. Looked up from germline, CDR1 is MNHEY and CDR2 is SVGAGI. Written as DNA, the CDR3 is TGTGCCAGCAGAAGACAGGGGGATAGCAATCAGCCCCAGCATTTT. It specifies CASRRQGDSNQPQHF.

DNA of the CDR3: TGTGCCAGCAGCGCGGGACTAGCGGGAGAGTCAGATACGCAGTATTTT. Residues: CASSAGLAGESDTQYF. The V call is TRBV7-9, the J call TRBJ2-3; the match to TRBD2 covers 14 bases. The CDR3 loop spans 16 amino acids. Trimming removed 5 bases from V and 4 bases from J; junction bases left unmatched: 5. Germline lookup yields CDR1 SEHNR and CDR2 FQNEAQ (reference sequence). The full variable domain, rest sourced from reference TRBV7-9 and TRBJ2-3, is DTGVSQNPRHKITKRGQNVTFRCDPISEHNRLYWYRQTLGQGPEFLTYFQNEAQLEKSRLLSDRFSAERPKGSFSTLEIQRTEQGDSAMYLCASSAGLAGESDTQYFGPGTRLTVL.

This clone was seen a few times. J is TRBJ2-7 and V is TRBV2; 10 positions match TRBD2. Germline CDR1 SNHLY, CDR2 FYNNEI. The CDR3 contains 16 residues. Unmatched junction bases numbered 7, after V lost 2 bases and J lost 3 bases. The CDR3 DNA reads TGTGCCAGCAGTGAATCGGGACTAGCGTTTATCTACGAGCAGTACTTC. This encodes CASSESGLAFIYEQYF.

With regard to this clone: This same CDR3 is encoded by further DNA sequences in the sample. The chain employs TRBV5-1 and TRBJ2-3; TRBD2 matches 13 bases. CDR1 and CDR2 from the germline V gene are SGHRS and YFSETQ. CDR3 length: 16 amino acids. The J segment lost 3 bases and the V segment lost 3 bases, leaving 4 bases of the junction unmatched. The CDR3 DNA follows: TGCGCCAGCAGCTCAGGACTAGCGGGAGCAACAGATACGCAGTATTTT. This sequence encodes CASSSGLAGATDTQYF.

The chain couples TRBV5-1 to TRBJ2-1, with 9 positions matching TRBD2. The CDR3 has 17 amino acids. After removal of 3 bases from V and 5 bases from J, the junction contained 12 bases not matched to a gene. Germline V lookup: CDR1 SGHRS, CDR2 YFSETQ. CDR3 nucleotides: TGCGCCAGCAGCTCGCCCACGGCTAGCGGGAAAGACAATGAGCAGTTCTTC. Encoded protein: CASSSPTASGKDNEQFF.

The chain employs TRBV7-3 and TRBJ2-1; 11 bases line up with TRBD2. Per germline, CDR1 SGHTA and CDR2 FQGTGA. The CDR3 has 15 residues. After removal of 8 bases from V and 7 bases from J, the junction contained 10 bases not matched to a gene. The CDR3: CASLTSGSLRNEQFF. The CDR3 nucleotides read TGTGCCAGCCTTACTAGCGGGAGTTTAAGAAATGAGCAGTTCTTC. Full variable domain (missing parts from reference TRBV7-3 and TRBJ2-1): GAGVSQTPSNKVTEKGKYVELRCDPISGHTALYWYRQSLGQGPEFLIYFQGTGAADDSGLPNDRFFAVRPEGSVSTLKIQRTERGDSAVYLCASLTSGSLRNEQFFGPGTRLTVL.

This clone was picked up one time. The chain joins TRBV5-4 to TRBJ2-1, with TRBD2 identical over 14 bases. The germline CDR1 and CDR2 sequences are SGHNT and YYREEE (reference sequence). This CDR3 is built from 17 residues. V shed 4 bases, J shed 5 bases, and the junction held 8 bases outside the gene matches. CDR3 sequence (DNA): TGTGCCAGCAGCCCCCGAACGGGACTAGCGGGAGACAATGAGCAGTTCTTC. It specifies CASSPRTGLAGDNEQFF.

This clone was detected a few times. The chain uses TRBV2 and TRBJ1-3; TRBD1 matches at 7 bases. The J segment lost 0 bases and the V segment lost 9 bases, leaving 8 bases of the junction unmatched. Germline CDR1 reads SNHLY; CDR2 reads FYNNEI. This CDR3 is 15 amino acids long. The CDR3 nucleotides read TGTGCCAGTTCGGACAGGACTAACTCTGGAAACACCATATATTTT. Translating it yields CASSDRTNSGNTIYF. Using reference TRBV2 and TRBJ1-3 for the parts outside the CDR3, the full variable domain is EPEVTQTPSHQVTQMGQEVILRCVPISNHLYFYWYRQILGQKVEFLVSFYNNEISEKSEIFDDQFSVERPDGSNFTLKIRSTKLEDSAMYFCASSDRTNSGNTIYFGEGSWLTVV.

The V gene is TRBV7-9, the J gene TRBJ1-2, with 8 bases matching TRBD1. V was clipped by 5 bases and J by 0 bases; unmatched bases: 14. Germline CDR1 SEHNR, CDR2 FQNEAQ (reference sequence). CDR3 length equals 18 residues. In DNA form, the CDR3 reads TGTGCCAGCAGCCAATCCGGGACAGGACTTACTTCTAACTATGGCTACACCTTC. Translating gives CASSQSGTGLTSNYGYTF.

The CDR3 spells CASSQDDTARTYNEQFF. Written as DNA, the CDR3 is TGCGCCAGCAGCCAAGATGACACAGCCCGTACCTACAATGAGCAGTTCTTC. This chain uses TRBV4-1 with TRBJ2-1; D remains ambiguous. V dropped 0 bases and J dropped 2 bases, with 14 bases sitting between them. The CDR3 covers 17 residues. The germline V gene has CDR1 MGHRA and CDR2 YSYEKL.

The chain links TRBV6-5 to TRBJ1-5; TRBD1 might be the D (5 bases). V lost 8 bases to trimming and J lost 0 bases, with 11 bases between them. The germline CDR1 and CDR2 sequences are MNHEY and SVGAGI. CDR3 size: 14 residues. The CDR3 bases are TGTGCCAGCCGGGGGGGGGATAGCAATCAGCCCCAGCATTTT. Amino acids: CASRGGDSNQPQHF.

This chain joins TRBV27 and TRBJ2-1; 7 positions agree with TRBD1. The CDR3 has 15 residues. From germline, CDR1 is MNHEY and CDR2 SMNVEV (reference sequence). J lost 5 bases, V lost 6 bases, and 10 bases had no gene match. The CDR3 is CASRKDRQFDNEQFF. The CDR3 region has the DNA TGTGCCAGCAGAAAGGACAGGCAGTTTGACAATGAGCAGTTCTTC.

The rearrangement links TRBV2 to TRBJ2-2; D remains ambiguous. The CDR3 length is 15 residues. V was pared by 3 bases and J by 6 bases, with 14 bases between. The germline V gene encodes CDR1 SNHLY and CDR2 FYNNEI. CDR3 protein: CASSELAEFAGELFF. CDR3 coding DNA: TGTGCCAGCAGTGAGCTGGCGGAGTTCGCCGGGGAGCTGTTTTTT.

The CDR3, as DNA: TGCAGCGTTGAAACCCAATTATTAGCGGGAGAGAGCTACGAGCAGTACTTC. Amino acid sequence: CSVETQLLAGESYEQYF. The chain couples TRBV29-1 to TRBJ2-7; TRBD2 matches at 9 bases. Trimming took 2 bases from V and 3 from J; bases not matched to a gene: 14. This CDR3 comprises 17 residues. Germline lookup yields CDR1 SQVTM and CDR2 ANQGSEA.